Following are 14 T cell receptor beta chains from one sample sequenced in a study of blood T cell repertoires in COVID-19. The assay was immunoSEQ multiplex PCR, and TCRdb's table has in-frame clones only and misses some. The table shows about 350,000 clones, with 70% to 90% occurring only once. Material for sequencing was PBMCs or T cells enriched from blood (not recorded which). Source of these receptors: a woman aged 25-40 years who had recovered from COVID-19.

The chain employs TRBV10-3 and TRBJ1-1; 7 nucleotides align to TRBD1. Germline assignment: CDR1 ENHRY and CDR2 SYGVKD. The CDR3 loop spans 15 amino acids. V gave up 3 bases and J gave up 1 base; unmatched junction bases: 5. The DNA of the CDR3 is TGTGCCATCAGTGAAGGGACAGACAGGAACACTGAAGCTTTCTTT. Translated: CAISEGTDRNTEAFF.

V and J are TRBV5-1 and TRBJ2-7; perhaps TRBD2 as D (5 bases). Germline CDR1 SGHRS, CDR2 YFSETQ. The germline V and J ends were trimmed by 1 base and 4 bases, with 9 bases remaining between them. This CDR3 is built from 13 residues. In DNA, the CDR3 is TGCGCCAGCAGCTTGTCGGGGATTTACGAGCAGTACTTC. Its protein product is CASSLSGIYEQYF.

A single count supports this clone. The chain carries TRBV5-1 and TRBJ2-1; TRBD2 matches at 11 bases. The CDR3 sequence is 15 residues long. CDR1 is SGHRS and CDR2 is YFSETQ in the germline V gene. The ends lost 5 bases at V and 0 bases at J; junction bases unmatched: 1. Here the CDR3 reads CASRLAGVSYNEQFF. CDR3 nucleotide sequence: TGCGCCAGCAGACTAGCGGGGGTCTCCTACAATGAGCAGTTCTTC.

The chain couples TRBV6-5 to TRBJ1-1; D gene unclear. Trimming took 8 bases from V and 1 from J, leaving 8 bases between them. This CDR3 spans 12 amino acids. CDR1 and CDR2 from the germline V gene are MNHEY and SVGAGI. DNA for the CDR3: TGTGCCAGCGCGCGGCAGAACACTGAAGCTTTCTTT. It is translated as CASARQNTEAFF.

CDR3 loop: CATLGKGAGELFF. The CDR3 coding sequence is TGTGCCACCTTGGGGAAAGGGGCCGGGGAGCTGTTTTTT. This chain joins TRBV2 and TRBJ2-2; possible D gene TRBD1, 5 bases. From germline, CDR1 is SNHLY and CDR2 FYNNEI. The CDR3 is made up of 13 amino acids. Trimming shortened V by 10 bases and J by 6 bases, and 15 bases separated the two germline ends.

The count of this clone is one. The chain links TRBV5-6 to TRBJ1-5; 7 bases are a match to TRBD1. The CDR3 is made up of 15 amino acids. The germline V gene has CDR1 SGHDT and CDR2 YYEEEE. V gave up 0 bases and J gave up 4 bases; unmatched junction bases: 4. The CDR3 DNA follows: TGTGCCAGCAGCTTGGTAGGGACAGATAATCAGCCCCAGCATTTT. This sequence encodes CASSLVGTDNQPQHF.

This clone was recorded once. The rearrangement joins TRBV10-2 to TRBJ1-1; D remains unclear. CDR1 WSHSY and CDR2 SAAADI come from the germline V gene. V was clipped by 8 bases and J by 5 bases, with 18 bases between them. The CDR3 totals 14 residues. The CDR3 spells CASSQGLPRTEAFF. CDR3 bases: TGCGCCAGCTCTCAAGGACTCCCGAGGACTGAAGCTTTCTTT.

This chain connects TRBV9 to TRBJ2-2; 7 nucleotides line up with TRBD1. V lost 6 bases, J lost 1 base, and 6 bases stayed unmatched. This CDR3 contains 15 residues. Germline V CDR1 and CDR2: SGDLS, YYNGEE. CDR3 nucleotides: TGTGCCAGCACCTCAGGGGGTTGGAACACCGGGGAGCTGTTTTTT. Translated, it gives CASTSGGWNTGELFF.

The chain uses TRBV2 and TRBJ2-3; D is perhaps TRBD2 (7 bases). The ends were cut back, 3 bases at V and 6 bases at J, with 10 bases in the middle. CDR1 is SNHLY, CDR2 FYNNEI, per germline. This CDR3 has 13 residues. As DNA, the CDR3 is TGTGCCAGCAGTGATGCGGGGGCGGATACGCAGTATTTT. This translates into CASSDAGADTQYF. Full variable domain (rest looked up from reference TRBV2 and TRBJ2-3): EPEVTQTPSHQVTQMGQEVILRCVPISNHLYFYWYRQILGQKVEFLVSFYNNEISEKSEIFDDQFSVERPDGSNFTLKIRSTKLEDSAMYFCASSDAGADTQYFGPGTRLTVL.

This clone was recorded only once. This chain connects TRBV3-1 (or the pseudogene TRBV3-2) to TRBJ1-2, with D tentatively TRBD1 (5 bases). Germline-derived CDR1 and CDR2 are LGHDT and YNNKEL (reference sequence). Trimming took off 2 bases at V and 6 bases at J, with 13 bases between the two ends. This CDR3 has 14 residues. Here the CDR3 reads CASSQLPSGNGYTF. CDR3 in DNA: TGTGCCAGCAGCCAACTTCCGTCAGGGAATGGCTACACCTTC.

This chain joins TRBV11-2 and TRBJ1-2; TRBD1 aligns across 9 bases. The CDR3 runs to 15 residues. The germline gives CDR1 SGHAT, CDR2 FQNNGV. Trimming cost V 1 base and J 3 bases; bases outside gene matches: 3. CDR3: CASSLVGDRDYGYTF. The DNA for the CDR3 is TGTGCCAGCAGCTTAGTCGGGGACAGGGACTATGGCTACACCTTC.

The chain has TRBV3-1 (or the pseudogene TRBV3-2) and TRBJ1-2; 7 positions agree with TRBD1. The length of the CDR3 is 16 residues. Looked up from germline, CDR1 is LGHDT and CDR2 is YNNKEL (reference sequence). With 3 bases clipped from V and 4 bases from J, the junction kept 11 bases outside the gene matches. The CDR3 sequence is CASSHHQTGAGYGYTF. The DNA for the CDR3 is TGTGCCAGCAGCCATCACCAAACAGGGGCGGGCTATGGCTACACCTTC.

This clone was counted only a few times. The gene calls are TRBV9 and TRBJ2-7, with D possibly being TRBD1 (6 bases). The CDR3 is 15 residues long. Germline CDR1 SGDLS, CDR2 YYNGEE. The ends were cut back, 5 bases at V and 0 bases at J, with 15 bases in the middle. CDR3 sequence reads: CASSPGAFSSYEQYF. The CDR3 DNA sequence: TGTGCCAGCAGTCCAGGGGCTTTTAGCTCCTACGAGCAGTACTTC.

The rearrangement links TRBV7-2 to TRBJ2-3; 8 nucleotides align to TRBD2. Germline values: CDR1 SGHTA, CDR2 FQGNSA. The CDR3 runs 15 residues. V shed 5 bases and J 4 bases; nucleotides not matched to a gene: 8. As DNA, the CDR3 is TGTGCCAGCAGCCTGACCGGGACTAGATCAGATACGCAGTATTTT. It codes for CASSLTGTRSDTQYF.